This TCR beta chain originates from a study of blood T cell repertoires in COVID-19. Whole-study context: From T cells, B-cell-depleted T cells, or PBMCs came the material, which was cDNA or gDNA.

The J segment lost 1 base and the V segment lost 0 bases, leaving 7 bases of the junction unmatched. The CDR3 spans 16 residues. Germline loops: CDR1 GTSNPN, CDR2 SVGIG (reference sequence). Only in-frame clones appear in the TCRdb table, and some are missing; sequencing was by immunoSEQ multiplex PCR. The top ten clones hold roughly 4% of a sample with roughly 310,000 clones, 85% to 90% of them seen once. The chain links TRBV30 to TRBJ2-5, with TRBD2 matching 8 bases. The TCR was taken from a woman aged 50 to 65 with active or convalescent COVID-19. The sample consisted of peripheral blood. The CDR3 sequence is CAWSVGSGGSQETQYF. CDR3 nucleotide sequence: TGTGCCTGGAGTGTAGGAAGCGGGGGATCCCAAGAGACCCAGTACTTC.